These T cell receptor beta chains were read from a single sample in a study of blood T cell repertoires in COVID-19. The data were produced by immunoSEQ multiplex PCR, yet TCRdb's version contains in-frame clones alone and is incomplete. Here the sample spans roughly 160,000 clones, 80% to 90% being singletons. Sequencing was done on a sample of peripheral blood. These receptor sequences come from a man in his 60s with acute or convalescent COVID-19. Each CDR3 is given with its conserved first and last residue. The D gene is left open where the match is weak. Where a row states a size, it is once, few, many or the class of an expanded clone; other rows omit it.

abundance: .
v_gene: TRBV28
j_gene: TRBJ1-2
d_gene: TRBD1
CDR3nt: TGTGCCAGCAAGGGTACCGGGACAGGGGAAGGGGGCTATGGCTACACCTTC
CDR3aa: CASKGTGTGEGGYGYTF

abundance: .
v_gene: TRBV10-3
j_gene: TRBJ1-1
d_gene: .
CDR3nt: TGTGCCATCAGTACAGGGCTGTCATGGGGAGCTTTCTTT
CDR3aa: CAISTGLSWGAFF

abundance: .
v_gene: TRBV5-6
j_gene: TRBJ2-3
d_gene: .
CDR3nt: TGTGCCAGCAGCCTACCCACAGATACGCAGTATTTT
CDR3aa: CASSLPTDTQYF

abundance: .
v_gene: TRBV2
j_gene: TRBJ2-2
d_gene: .
CDR3nt: TGTGCCAGCAGTGGTCGTACGAACACCGGGGAGCTGTTTTTT
CDR3aa: CASSGRTNTGELFF

abundance: .
v_gene: TRBV7-8
j_gene: TRBJ1-6
d_gene: .
CDR3nt: TGTGCCAGCAGCTTTGACAGGAGGAATAATTCACCCCTCCACTTT
CDR3aa: CASSFDRRNNSPLHF

abundance: once
v_gene: TRBV5-1
j_gene: TRBJ1-6
d_gene: .
CDR3nt: TGCGCCAGCAGCTTGGCCGCAACCGCGGCACCCCTCCACTTT
CDR3aa: CASSLAATAAPLHF

abundance: .
v_gene: TRBV19
j_gene: TRBJ1-4
d_gene: .
CDR3nt: TGTGCCAGTAGTGCCGCCGCCGGGGAAAAACTGTTTTTT
CDR3aa: CASSAAAGEKLFF

abundance: .
v_gene: TRBV29-1
j_gene: TRBJ1-2
d_gene: .
CDR3nt: TGCAGCGTTGGGGGGACCCCAGGGGATTATGGCTACACCTTC
CDR3aa: CSVGGTPGDYGYTF

abundance: .
v_gene: TRBV20-1
j_gene: TRBJ2-7
d_gene: .
CDR3nt: TGCAGTGCTAGCTCAGGGGTCGAGCAGTACTTC
CDR3aa: CSASSGVEQYF

abundance: .
v_gene: TRBV5-8
j_gene: TRBJ2-1
d_gene: TRBD2
CDR3nt: TGTGCCAGCAGCTTATGGGGGGGCTCCTACAATGAGCAGTTCTTC
CDR3aa: CASSLWGGSYNEQFF

abundance: .
v_gene: TRBV2
j_gene: TRBJ2-1
d_gene: .
CDR3nt: TGTGCCAGCAGTATTGACAGGCCGGTTTACAATGAGCAGTTCTTC
CDR3aa: CASSIDRPVYNEQFF

abundance: .
v_gene: TRBV30
j_gene: TRBJ2-7
d_gene: .
CDR3nt: TGTGCCTTGGCCCAGGGGGGTTCCAAGTACGAGCAGTACTTC
CDR3aa: CALAQGGSKYEQYF

abundance: .
v_gene: TRBV5-1
j_gene: TRBJ1-1
d_gene: .
CDR3nt: TGCGCCAGCAGCTTGGCCCTTGGGCTGAACACTGAAGCTTTCTTT
CDR3aa: CASSLALGLNTEAFF

abundance: .
v_gene: TRBV7-8
j_gene: TRBJ1-6
d_gene: .
CDR3nt: TGTGCCAGCAGCTTACGTTCCAGGATTAATTCACCCCTCCACTTT
CDR3aa: CASSLRSRINSPLHF

abundance: .
v_gene: TRBV13
j_gene: TRBJ2-3
d_gene: TRBD2
CDR3nt: TGTGCCAGCAGCTTTTCCGGGACTAGGATTACAGATACGCAGTATTTT
CDR3aa: CASSFSGTRITDTQYF

abundance: .
v_gene: TRBV5-8
j_gene: TRBJ2-7
d_gene: .
CDR3nt: TGTGCCAGCAGCTTGGTTCGCGAGCAGTACTTC
CDR3aa: CASSLVREQYF

abundance: .
v_gene: TRBV9
j_gene: TRBJ2-2
d_gene: TRBD1
CDR3nt: TGTGCCAGCAGCTCTCAAGGACAGGGGGGGACCGGGGAGCTGTTTTTT
CDR3aa: CASSSQGQGGTGELFF

abundance: .
v_gene: TRBV10-3
j_gene: TRBJ2-5
d_gene: .
CDR3nt: TGTGCCATCAGTGTTCGAGGTAAAGAGACCCAGTACTTC
CDR3aa: CAISVRGKETQYF

abundance: .
v_gene: TRBV11-2
j_gene: TRBJ2-6
d_gene: TRBD2
CDR3nt: TGTGCCATCCAACCCTTTAGCGGGAGTGGTTCTGGGGCCAACGTCCTGACTTTC
CDR3aa: CAIQPFSGSGSGANVLTF

abundance: .
v_gene: TRBV2
j_gene: TRBJ2-1
d_gene: .
CDR3nt: TGTGCCAGCAGTGAAGACTCCAATACAGGGATCGATGAGCAGTTCTTC
CDR3aa: CASSEDSNTGIDEQFF

abundance: once
v_gene: TRBV6-1
j_gene: TRBJ1-2
d_gene: TRBD1
CDR3nt: TGTGCCAGCAGTGACCGGACAGGGGGCGCGAATAACTATGGCTACACCTTC
CDR3aa: CASSDRTGGANNYGYTF

abundance: .
v_gene: TRBV10-2
j_gene: TRBJ2-7
d_gene: TRBD1
CDR3nt: TGCGCCAGCAGTGAGGGCGGGACAGGGCGCCACGAGCAGTACTTC
CDR3aa: CASSEGGTGRHEQYF

abundance: once
v_gene: TRBV5-1
j_gene: TRBJ2-1
d_gene: TRBD2
CDR3nt: TGCGCCAGCAGCATTAGCGGGGCTTACAATGAGCAGTTCTTC
CDR3aa: CASSISGAYNEQFF

abundance: .
v_gene: TRBV5-4
j_gene: TRBJ2-7
d_gene: TRBD2
CDR3nt: TGTGCCAGCAGCTTGAAAGGCGGGACTAGCGGATACTACGAGCAGTACTTC
CDR3aa: CASSLKGGTSGYYEQYF

abundance: few
v_gene: TRBV2
j_gene: TRBJ2-2
d_gene: TRBD2
CDR3nt: TGTGCCAGCAGTCCCTACCGGACTAGCGGGAGAAGTGTAGTGACCGGGGAGCTGTTTTTT
CDR3aa: CASSPYRTSGRSVVTGELFF

abundance: .
v_gene: TRBV11-2
j_gene: TRBJ2-3
d_gene: .
CDR3nt: TGTGCCAGCAGCCCCCTCGTGAGCGGGAGCACAGATACGCAGTATTTT
CDR3aa: CASSPLVSGSTDTQYF

abundance: .
v_gene: TRBV2
j_gene: TRBJ2-1
d_gene: TRBD1
CDR3nt: TGTGCCAGCAGTCTACAGGGGAATGAGCAGTTCTTC
CDR3aa: CASSLQGNEQFF

abundance: .
v_gene: TRBV18
j_gene: TRBJ2-7
d_gene: .
CDR3nt: TGTGCCAGCTCACCCCCGGGACTGAGAAACGAGCAGTACTTC
CDR3aa: CASSPPGLRNEQYF

abundance: .
v_gene: TRBV9
j_gene: TRBJ2-5
d_gene: .
CDR3nt: TGTGCCAGCAGCGACCTGGGGGGAGAGACCCAGTACTTC
CDR3aa: CASSDLGGETQYF

abundance: .
v_gene: TRBV5-5
j_gene: TRBJ1-6
d_gene: .
CDR3nt: TGTGCCAGCAGCACCGGGACCTATAATTCACCCCTCCACTTT
CDR3aa: CASSTGTYNSPLHF

abundance: few
v_gene: TRBV5-1
j_gene: TRBJ1-5
d_gene: .
CDR3nt: TGCGCCAGCAGCTTGTCGGGTGCAGGCAATCAGCCCCAGCATTTT
CDR3aa: CASSLSGAGNQPQHF

abundance: .
v_gene: TRBV7-9
j_gene: TRBJ2-3
d_gene: TRBD2
CDR3nt: TGTGCCAGCAGCCCCCGGACTAGTTTGGGCACAGATACGCAGTATTTT
CDR3aa: CASSPRTSLGTDTQYF

abundance: .
v_gene: TRBV7-3
j_gene: TRBJ2-1
d_gene: TRBD2
CDR3nt: TGTGCCAGCAGTGGGACTAGCGGGAGCTATGAGCAGTTCTTC
CDR3aa: CASSGTSGSYEQFF

abundance: .
v_gene: TRBV19
j_gene: TRBJ2-7
d_gene: TRBD1
CDR3nt: TGTGCCAGTACTTTGCAGGGACAGGGGAACGAGCAGTACTTC
CDR3aa: CASTLQGQGNEQYF

abundance: .
v_gene: TRBV19
j_gene: TRBJ2-2
d_gene: .
CDR3nt: TGTGCCAGTAGTTTAGCCGGCCTAGGGGCCGGGGAGCTGTTTTTT
CDR3aa: CASSLAGLGAGELFF

abundance: few
v_gene: TRBV7-3
j_gene: TRBJ2-3
d_gene: .
CDR3nt: TGTGCCAGCAGCTTACGCGGCCGCACAGATACGCAGTATTTT
CDR3aa: CASSLRGRTDTQYF

abundance: .
v_gene: TRBV7-8
j_gene: TRBJ1-4
d_gene: .
CDR3nt: TGTGCCAGCAGCTTATGGTGGGGACAAGATTTTTCCGGACTGTTTTTT
CDR3aa: CASSLWWGQDFSGLFF

abundance: .
v_gene: TRBV10-3
j_gene: TRBJ2-7
d_gene: TRBD1
CDR3nt: TGTGCCATCACATCCGGGACAGGGACCGTCGACGAGCAGTACTTC
CDR3aa: CAITSGTGTVDEQYF

abundance: .
v_gene: TRBV28
j_gene: TRBJ1-2
d_gene: TRBD1
CDR3nt: TGTGCCAGCAGTGGGACAGGGACCTTTCCCTTGGGTTATGGCTACACCTTC
CDR3aa: CASSGTGTFPLGYGYTF

abundance: .
v_gene: TRBV4-2
j_gene: TRBJ2-7
d_gene: TRBD2
CDR3nt: TGTGCCAGCAGCCCCAATTGGGGACTAGCGGATCATATAGACGAGCAGTACTTC
CDR3aa: CASSPNWGLADHIDEQYF

abundance: .
v_gene: TRBV6-5
j_gene: TRBJ1-1
d_gene: TRBD1
CDR3nt: TGTGCCAGCGGGGACAGGGGACGGACTGAAGCTTTCTTT
CDR3aa: CASGDRGRTEAFF

abundance: .
v_gene: TRBV18
j_gene: TRBJ1-5
d_gene: TRBD1
CDR3nt: TGTGCCAGCTCGCGGACAGGAGGCGATCAGCCCCAGCATTTT
CDR3aa: CASSRTGGDQPQHF

abundance: .
v_gene: TRBV5-5
j_gene: TRBJ1-6
d_gene: TRBD1
CDR3nt: TGTGCCAGCACCCTCCGGGACAGCAATTCACCCCTCCACTTT
CDR3aa: CASTLRDSNSPLHF

abundance: .
v_gene: TRBV6-1
j_gene: TRBJ2-5
d_gene: .
CDR3nt: TGTGCCAGCAGTGAATCCCACTGGGAGACCCAGTACTTC
CDR3aa: CASSESHWETQYF

abundance: .
v_gene: TRBV29-1
j_gene: TRBJ1-2
d_gene: .
CDR3nt: TGCAGCGTTGGATCGGGGGATGGCTACACCTTC
CDR3aa: CSVGSGDGYTF

abundance: .
v_gene: TRBV5-8
j_gene: TRBJ1-1
d_gene: .
CDR3nt: TGTGCCAGCAGCGGAGGACAGATGAACACTGAAGCTTTCTTT
CDR3aa: CASSGGQMNTEAFF

abundance: .
v_gene: TRBV6-6
j_gene: TRBJ2-7
d_gene: .
CDR3nt: TGTGCCAGCAGCAAGACCGGGACATCCTCCTACGAGCAGTACTTC
CDR3aa: CASSKTGTSSYEQYF

abundance: .
v_gene: TRBV25-1
j_gene: TRBJ1-1
d_gene: .
CDR3nt: TGTGCCAGTGGGGGGTGGAACACTGAAGCTTTCTTT
CDR3aa: CASGGWNTEAFF

abundance: .
v_gene: TRBV7-3
j_gene: TRBJ1-1
d_gene: .
CDR3nt: TGTGCCAGCAGCTTAAATCCAGGGAACACTGAAGCTTTCTTT
CDR3aa: CASSLNPGNTEAFF

abundance: .
v_gene: TRBV9
j_gene: TRBJ2-1
d_gene: TRBD2
CDR3nt: TGTGCCAGCAGCGAGACGAGCTCTAGCGGTTCCTACAATGAGCAGTTCTTC
CDR3aa: CASSETSSSGSYNEQFF

abundance: .
v_gene: TRBV5-1
j_gene: TRBJ1-6
d_gene: .
CDR3nt: TGCGCCAGCAGCTTGGAGGGGCCTCCCCTCCACTTT
CDR3aa: CASSLEGPPLHF

abundance: once
v_gene: TRBV19
j_gene: TRBJ2-1
d_gene: TRBD2
CDR3nt: TGTGCCAGTAGCCGAGGGACTAGCGAGGGAAATGAGCAGTTCTTC
CDR3aa: CASSRGTSEGNEQFF

abundance: .
v_gene: TRBV28
j_gene: TRBJ2-3
d_gene: .
CDR3nt: TGTGCCAGCATTCCCCCCGGCACAGATACGCAGTATTTT
CDR3aa: CASIPPGTDTQYF

abundance: .
v_gene: TRBV29-1
j_gene: TRBJ2-7
d_gene: .
CDR3nt: TGCAGCGTTGGACAGGACCCCTACGAGCAGTACTTC
CDR3aa: CSVGQDPYEQYF

abundance: once
v_gene: TRBV13
j_gene: TRBJ2-3
d_gene: .
CDR3nt: TGTGCCAGCAGCCTGACTGGAGAGAGCGCAGATACGCAGTATTTT
CDR3aa: CASSLTGESADTQYF